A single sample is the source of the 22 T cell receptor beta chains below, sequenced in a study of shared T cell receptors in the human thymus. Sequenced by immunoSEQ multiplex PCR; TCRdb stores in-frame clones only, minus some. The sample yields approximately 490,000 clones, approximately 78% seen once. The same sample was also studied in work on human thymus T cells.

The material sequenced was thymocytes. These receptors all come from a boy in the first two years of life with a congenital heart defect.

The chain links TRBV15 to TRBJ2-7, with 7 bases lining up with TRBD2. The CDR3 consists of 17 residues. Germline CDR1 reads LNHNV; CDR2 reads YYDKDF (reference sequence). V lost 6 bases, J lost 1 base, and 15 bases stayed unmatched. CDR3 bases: TGTGCCACCAGTAACCTTGGGGGGGACCCCTCTTCCTACGAGCAGTACTTC. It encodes CATSNLGGDPSSYEQYF.

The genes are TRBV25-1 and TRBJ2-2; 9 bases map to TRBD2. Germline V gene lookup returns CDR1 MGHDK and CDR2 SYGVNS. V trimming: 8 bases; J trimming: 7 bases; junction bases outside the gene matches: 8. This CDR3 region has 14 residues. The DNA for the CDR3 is TGTGCCAGCGGTCATAGCGGGAGCGACGGGGAGCTGTTTTTT. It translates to CASGHSGSDGELFF.

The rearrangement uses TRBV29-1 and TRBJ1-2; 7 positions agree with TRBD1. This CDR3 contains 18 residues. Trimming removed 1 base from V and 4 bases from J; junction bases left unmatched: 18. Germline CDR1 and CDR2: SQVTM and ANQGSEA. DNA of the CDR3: TGCAGCGTTGAAGTACCCCAGGGGGTCCCCCCAAAGATCTATGGCTACACCTTC. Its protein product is CSVEVPQGVPPKIYGYTF.

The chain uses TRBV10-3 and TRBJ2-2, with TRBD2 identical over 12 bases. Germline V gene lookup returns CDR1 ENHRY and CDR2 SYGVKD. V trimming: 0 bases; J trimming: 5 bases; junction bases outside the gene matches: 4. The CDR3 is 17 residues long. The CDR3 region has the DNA TGTGCCATCAGTGAGTCGACTAGCGGGAGTATTACCGGGGAGCTGTTTTTT. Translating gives CAISESTSGSITGELFF.

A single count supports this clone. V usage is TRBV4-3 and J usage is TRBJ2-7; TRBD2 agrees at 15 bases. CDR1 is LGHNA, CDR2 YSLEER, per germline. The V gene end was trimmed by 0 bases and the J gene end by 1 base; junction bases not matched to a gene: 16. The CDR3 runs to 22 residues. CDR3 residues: CASSQELPPGLAGGPASYEQYF. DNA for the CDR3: TGCGCCAGCAGCCAAGAACTCCCTCCCGGACTAGCGGGAGGGCCTGCATCCTACGAGCAGTACTTC.

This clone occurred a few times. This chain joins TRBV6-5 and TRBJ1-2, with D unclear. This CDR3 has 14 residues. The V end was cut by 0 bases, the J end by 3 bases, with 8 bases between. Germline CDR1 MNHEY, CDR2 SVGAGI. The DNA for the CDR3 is TGTGCCAGCAGTTACTCGCTCCAGTACTATGGCTACACCTTC. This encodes CASSYSLQYYGYTF.

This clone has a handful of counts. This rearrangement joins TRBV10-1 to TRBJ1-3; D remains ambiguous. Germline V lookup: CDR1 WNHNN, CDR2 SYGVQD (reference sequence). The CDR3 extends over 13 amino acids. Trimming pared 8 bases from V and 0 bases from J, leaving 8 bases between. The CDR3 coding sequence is TGCGCCAGCCAAGGGAGCTCTGGAAACACCATATATTTT. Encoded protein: CASQGSSGNTIYF.

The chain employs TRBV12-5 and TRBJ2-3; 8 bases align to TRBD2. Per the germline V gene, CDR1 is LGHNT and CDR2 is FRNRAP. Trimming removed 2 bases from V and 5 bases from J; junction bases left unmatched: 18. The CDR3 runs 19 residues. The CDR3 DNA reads TGTGCTAGTGGTTTGTCTCCGACTCTAGCGGGCAAAAACCAAGATACGCAGTATTTT. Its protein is CASGLSPTLAGKNQDTQYF.

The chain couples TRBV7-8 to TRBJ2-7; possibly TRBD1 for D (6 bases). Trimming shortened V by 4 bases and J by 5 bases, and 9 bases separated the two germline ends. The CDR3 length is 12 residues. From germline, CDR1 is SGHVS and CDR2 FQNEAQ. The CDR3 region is CASSSPGDEQYF. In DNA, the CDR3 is TGTGCCAGCAGCTCCCCAGGGGACGAGCAGTACTTC.

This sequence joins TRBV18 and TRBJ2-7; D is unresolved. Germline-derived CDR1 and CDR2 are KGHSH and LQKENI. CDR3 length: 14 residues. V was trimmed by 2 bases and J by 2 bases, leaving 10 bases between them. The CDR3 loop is CASSPGQEAYEQYF. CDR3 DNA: TGTGCCAGCTCACCAGGGCAGGAAGCCTACGAGCAGTACTTC.

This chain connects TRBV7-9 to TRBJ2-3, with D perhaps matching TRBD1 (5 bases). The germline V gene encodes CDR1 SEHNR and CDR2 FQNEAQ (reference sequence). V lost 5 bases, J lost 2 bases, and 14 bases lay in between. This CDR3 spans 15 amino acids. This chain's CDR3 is CASSPRQGYTDTQYF. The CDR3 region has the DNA TGTGCCAGCAGCCCCCGGCAGGGCTACACAGATACGCAGTATTTT.

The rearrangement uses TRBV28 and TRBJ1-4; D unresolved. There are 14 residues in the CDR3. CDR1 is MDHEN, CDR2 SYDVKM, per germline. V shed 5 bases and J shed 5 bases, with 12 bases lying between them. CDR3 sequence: CASSEGTANEKLFF. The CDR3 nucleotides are TGTGCCAGCAGTGAGGGCACGGCAAATGAAAAACTGTTTTTT. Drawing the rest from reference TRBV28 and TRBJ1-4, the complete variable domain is DVKVTQSSRYLVKRTGEKVFLECVQDMDHENMFWYRQDPGLGLRLIYFSYDVKMKEKGDIPEGYSVSREKKERFSLILESASTNQTSMYLCASSEGTANEKLFFGSGTQLSVL.

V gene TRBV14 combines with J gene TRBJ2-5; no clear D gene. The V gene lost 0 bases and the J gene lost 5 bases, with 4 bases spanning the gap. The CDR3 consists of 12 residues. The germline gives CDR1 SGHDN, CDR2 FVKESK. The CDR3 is CASSQDAETQYF. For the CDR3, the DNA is TGTGCCAGCAGCCAAGATGCGGAGACCCAGTACTTC. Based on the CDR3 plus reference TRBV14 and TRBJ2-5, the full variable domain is EAGVTQFPSHSVIEKGQTVTLRCDPISGHDNLYWYRRVMGKEIKFLLHFVKESKQDESGMPNNRFLAERTGGTYSTLKVQPAELEDSGVYFCASSQDAETQYFGPGTRLLVL.

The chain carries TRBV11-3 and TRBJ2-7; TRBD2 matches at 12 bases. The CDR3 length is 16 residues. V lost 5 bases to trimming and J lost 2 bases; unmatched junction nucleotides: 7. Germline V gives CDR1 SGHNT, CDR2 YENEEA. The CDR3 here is CASSGRLAGDPYEQYF. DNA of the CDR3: TGTGCCAGCAGCGGTCGACTAGCGGGAGACCCCTACGAGCAGTACTTC.

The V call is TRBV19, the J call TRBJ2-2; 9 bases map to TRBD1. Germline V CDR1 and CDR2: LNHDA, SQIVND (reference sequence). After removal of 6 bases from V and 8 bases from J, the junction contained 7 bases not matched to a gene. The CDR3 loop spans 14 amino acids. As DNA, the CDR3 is TGTGCCAGTAGAGGGACAGGGTACTGGGGGGAGCTGTTTTTT. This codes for CASRGTGYWGELFF.

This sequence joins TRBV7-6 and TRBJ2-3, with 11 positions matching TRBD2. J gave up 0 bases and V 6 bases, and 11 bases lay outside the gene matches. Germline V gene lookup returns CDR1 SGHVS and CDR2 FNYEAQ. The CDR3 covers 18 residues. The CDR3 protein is CASSSTSGIPLSTDTQYF. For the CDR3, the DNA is TGTGCCAGCAGTTCGACTAGCGGGATCCCTCTGAGCACAGATACGCAGTATTTT.

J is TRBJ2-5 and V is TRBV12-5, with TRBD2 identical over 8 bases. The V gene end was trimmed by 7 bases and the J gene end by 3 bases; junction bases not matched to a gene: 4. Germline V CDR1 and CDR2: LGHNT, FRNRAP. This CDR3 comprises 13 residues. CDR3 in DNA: TGTGCTAGTGAAGGGACTAGGAAAGAGACCCAGTACTTC. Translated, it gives CASEGTRKETQYF.

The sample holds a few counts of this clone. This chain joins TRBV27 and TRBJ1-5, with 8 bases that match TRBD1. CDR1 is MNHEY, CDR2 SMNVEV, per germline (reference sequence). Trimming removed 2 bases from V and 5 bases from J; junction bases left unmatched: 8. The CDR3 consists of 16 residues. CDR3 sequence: CASSLGPTGEHQPQHF. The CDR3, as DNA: TGTGCCAGCAGTTTAGGGCCGACAGGGGAGCATCAGCCCCAGCATTTT.

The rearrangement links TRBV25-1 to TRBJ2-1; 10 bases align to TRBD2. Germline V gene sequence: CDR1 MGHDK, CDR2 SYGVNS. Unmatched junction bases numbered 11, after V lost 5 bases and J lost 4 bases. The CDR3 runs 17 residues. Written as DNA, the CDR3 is TGTGCCAGCAGTCCCCCGAGGGGGACTAGCGAGTACAATGAGCAGTTCTTC. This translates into CASSPPRGTSEYNEQFF.

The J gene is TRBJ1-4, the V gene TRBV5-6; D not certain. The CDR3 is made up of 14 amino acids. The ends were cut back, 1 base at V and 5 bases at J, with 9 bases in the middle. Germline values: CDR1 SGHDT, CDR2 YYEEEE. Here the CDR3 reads CASSLKSENEKLFF. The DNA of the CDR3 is TGTGCCAGCAGCTTGAAGTCAGAAAATGAAAAACTGTTTTTT.

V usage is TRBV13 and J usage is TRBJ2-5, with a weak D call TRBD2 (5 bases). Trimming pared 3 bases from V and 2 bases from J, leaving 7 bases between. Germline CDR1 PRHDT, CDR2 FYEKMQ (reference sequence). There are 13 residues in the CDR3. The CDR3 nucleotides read TGTGCCAGCAGCTTCGGACTTCAAGAGACCCAGTACTTC. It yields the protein CASSFGLQETQYF.

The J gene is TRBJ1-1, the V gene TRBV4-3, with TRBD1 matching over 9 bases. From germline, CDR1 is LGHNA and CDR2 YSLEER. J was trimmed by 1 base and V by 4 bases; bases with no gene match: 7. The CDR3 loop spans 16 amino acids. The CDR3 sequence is CASSPWTGATNTEAFF. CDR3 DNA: TGCGCCAGCAGCCCTTGGACAGGGGCAACGAACACTGAAGCTTTCTTT.